These T cell receptor beta chains were read from a single sample in a study of T cell responses to AZD1222 COVID-19 vaccine. Clones were sequenced by immunoSEQ multiplex PCR, and TCRdb holds only the in-frame ones, with some missing. The sample includes fewer than 200,000 clones, around 89% of them seen just once. The specimen was peripheral blood, collected on day 0 of AZD1222 vaccination. Receptors originate from an adult in good health. Both conserved end residues are part of each CDR3. A D gene is named only where the DNA matches it firmly. Part of the rows lack a size; the others show once, few, many or a class for expanded clones.

size,V,J,D,CDR3,DNA
.,TRBV24-1,TRBJ2-1,.,CATSHPSDSYNEQFF,TGTGCCACCAGCCACCCTAGCGACTCCTACAATGAGCAGTTCTTC
.,TRBV3-1/TRBV3-2,TRBJ1-2,.,CASSVLAGSNNYGYTF,TGTGCCAGCAGCGTTTTGGCTGGGAGCAACAACTATGGCTACACCTTC
.,TRBV30,TRBJ1-6,.,CAWTLTPPGSSYNSPLHF,TGTGCCTGGACCCTGACCCCCCCTGGAAGCTCCTATAATTCACCCCTCCACTTT
.,TRBV6-2/TRBV6-3,TRBJ1-2,TRBD1,CASSSPGQYGYTF,TGTGCCAGCAGTTCGCCGGGACAGTATGGCTACACCTTC
once,TRBV4-1,TRBJ1-3,.,CASSHLPGQNSGNTIYF,TGCGCCAGCAGCCATCTACCAGGACAAAACTCTGGAAACACCATATATTTT
once,TRBV5-4,TRBJ1-2,.,CASSLDQPNYGYTF,TGTGCCAGCAGCCTGGACCAACCTAACTATGGCTACACCTTC
.,TRBV24-1,TRBJ2-2,.,CATSVSRATGELFF,TGTGCCACCAGTGTCTCCAGGGCCACCGGGGAGCTGTTTTTT
few,TRBV28,TRBJ2-7,.,CASRLGRVSSYEQYF,TGTGCCAGCAGGTTAGGACGGGTAAGCTCCTACGAGCAGTACTTC
.,TRBV29-1,TRBJ1-2,.,CSVHGREGYGYTF,TGCAGCGTTCACGGCAGGGAGGGCTATGGCTACACCTTC
.,TRBV27,TRBJ1-2,.,CASSSHNYGYTF,TGTGCCAGCAGTTCCCACAACTATGGCTACACCTTC
.,TRBV10-1,TRBJ2-5,TRBD2,CASAGTSGQETQYF,TGCGCCAGTGCCGGGACTAGCGGCCAAGAGACCCAGTACTTC
few,TRBV13,TRBJ1-6,.,CASSYGGRSGSPLHF,TGTGCCAGCAGCTACGGGGGCCGTTCGGGGTCACCCCTCCACTTT
.,TRBV27,TRBJ2-1,.,CASSSTTRNNEQFF,TGTGCCAGCAGTTCCACGACCCGAAACAATGAGCAGTTCTTC
.,TRBV28,TRBJ1-2,.,CASRKGSGMNYGYTF,TGTGCCAGCAGGAAGGGCTCGGGGATGAACTATGGCTACACCTTC
.,TRBV5-1,TRBJ1-2,.,CASSTDRRSNYGYTF,TGCGCCAGCAGCACCGACAGGCGATCTAACTATGGCTACACCTTC
.,TRBV2,TRBJ2-6,.,CASHRDRSGANVLTF,TGTGCCAGCCACAGGGACCGCTCTGGGGCCAACGTCCTGACTTTC
.,TRBV30,TRBJ1-2,.,CAWSDPLVGYGYTF,TGTGCCTGGAGTGACCCTTTAGTTGGTTATGGCTACACCTTC
.,TRBV7-9,TRBJ1-3,.,CASSAGVGNTIYF,TGTGCCAGCTCTGCGGGAGTCGGAAACACCATATATTTT
once,TRBV5-1,TRBJ1-2,TRBD1,CASSDGGRQGDGYTF,TGCGCCAGCAGCGATGGGGGTCGACAGGGGGATGGCTACACCTTC
.,TRBV6-6,TRBJ1-3,.,CASRRENTIYF,TGTGCCAGCAGGCGGGAAAACACCATATATTTT
.,TRBV27,TRBJ2-1,.,CASRSPTGLGNNEQFF,TGTGCCAGCAGGTCACCGACCGGGCTAGGGAACAATGAGCAGTTCTTC
few,TRBV30,TRBJ1-3,.,CAWSFVSNSGNTIYF,TGTGCCTGGAGCTTCGTCAGTAACTCTGGAAACACCATATATTTT
.,TRBV2,TRBJ1-1,.,CAGDSKLVAFF,TGTGCTGGGGACTCGAAGCTCGTAGCTTTCTTT
.,TRBV5-1,TRBJ2-7,TRBD1,CASSLTGLSLRGQYF,TGCGCCAGCAGCCTGACAGGGCTTTCTCTACGAGGGCAGTACTTC
.,TRBV12-3/TRBV12-4,TRBJ1-5,.,CASTRGDNQPQHF,TGTGCCAGCACCCGCGGAGATAATCAGCCCCAGCATTTT
.,TRBV10-3,TRBJ2-1,TRBD1,CAISGGTGGAGENEQFF,TGTGCCATCAGTGGCGGGACAGGGGGCGCGGGGGAGAATGAGCAGTTCTTC
.,TRBV30,TRBJ1-4,.,CASTGITNEKLFF,TGTGCCTCCACGGGGATTACTAATGAAAAACTGTTTTTT
.,TRBV3-1/TRBV3-2,TRBJ2-7,.,CASSQGGLASYEQYF,TGTGCCAGCAGCCAAGGAGGACTCGCATCCTACGAGCAGTACTTC
.,TRBV18,TRBJ1-6,TRBD1,CASSPKGQLNSPLHF,TGTGCCAGCTCCCCGAAGGGACAGCTAAATTCACCCCTCCACTTT
.,TRBV7-9,TRBJ2-7,TRBD2,CASSKGLAGAFSYEQYF,TGTGCCAGCAGCAAAGGGCTAGCGGGGGCCTTCTCCTACGAGCAGTACTTC
.,TRBV28,TRBJ1-5,.,CASFGQAGQPQHF,TGTGCCAGCTTTGGCCAGGCAGGTCAGCCCCAGCATTTT
once,TRBV19,TRBJ1-2,TRBD1,CASGQAGNYGYTF,TGTGCCAGTGGACAGGCGGGTAACTATGGCTACACCTTC
.,TRBV7-2,TRBJ2-1,.,CASSLGGLDNNEQFF,TGTGCCAGCAGCTTAGGGGGACTCGATAACAATGAGCAGTTCTTC
.,TRBV6-6,TRBJ1-6,TRBD1,CAGSSRDRGSGPLHF,TGTGCCGGATCAAGCCGAGACAGGGGGTCGGGGCCCCTCCACTTT
.,TRBV11-3,TRBJ2-5,.,CASSLTGAEETQYF,TGTGCCAGCAGCTTAACGGGGGCCGAAGAGACCCAGTACTTC
once,TRBV2,TRBJ2-6,.,CASSKNRVSPSGANVLTF,TGTGCCAGCAGTAAAAACAGGGTGTCCCCCTCTGGGGCCAACGTCCTGACTTTC
.,TRBV9,TRBJ2-7,TRBD1,CASSVGQGAPYEQYF,TGTGCCAGCAGCGTCGGACAGGGTGCCCCCTACGAGCAGTACTTC
few,TRBV3-1/TRBV3-2,TRBJ1-1,.,CASSPQTENTEAFF,TGTGCCAGCAGCCCACAGACAGAGAACACTGAAGCTTTCTTT
.,TRBV28,TRBJ1-2,.,CASRTGPSNYGYTF,TGTGCCAGCAGGACAGGACCCTCTAACTATGGCTACACCTTC
.,TRBV9,TRBJ2-2,.,CASSVDGESDTGELFF,TGTGCCAGCAGCGTAGACGGCGAGTCGGACACCGGGGAGCTGTTTTTT
.,TRBV25-1,TRBJ1-4,TRBD1,CASSDGTGSVEKLFF,TGTGCCAGCAGTGACGGGACAGGGAGCGTTGAAAAACTGTTTTTT
once,TRBV29-1,TRBJ1-5,.,CSVGYGKNQPQHF,TGCAGCGTTGGGTATGGGAAAAATCAGCCCCAGCATTTT
.,TRBV2,TRBJ2-7,TRBD1,CATGTEPYEQYF,TGTGCCACCGGGACAGAACCCTACGAGCAGTACTTC
.,TRBV19,TRBJ2-3,.,CATKQGGGGDTQYF,TGTGCCACTAAGCAGGGGGGAGGAGGGGATACGCAGTATTTT
.,TRBV6-5,TRBJ1-2,.,CASSPGGGLDYGYTF,TGTGCCAGCAGCCCCGGAGGGGGGTTGGACTATGGCTACACCTTC
.,TRBV3-1/TRBV3-2,TRBJ1-5,TRBD1,CASSQSGTGRQPQHF,TGTGCCAGCAGCCAATCCGGGACAGGTCGTCAGCCCCAGCATTTT
.,TRBV10-3,TRBJ1-6,TRBD1,CAIRGTENSPLHF,TGTGCCATCCGTGGGACAGAAAATTCACCCCTCCACTTT
.,TRBV28,TRBJ1-5,TRBD1,CASSPAGTGDQPQHF,TGTGCCAGCAGCCCCGCCGGGACAGGGGATCAGCCCCAGCATTTT
once,TRBV19,TRBJ2-2,.,CASSGVARAGTGELFF,TGTGCCAGTAGTGGGGTAGCGCGTGCGGGGACCGGGGAGCTGTTTTTT
.,TRBV7-2,TRBJ2-6,TRBD1,CASSPLGQSTSGANVLTF,TGTGCCAGCAGCCCCCTGGGACAGTCGACCTCTGGGGCCAACGTCCTGACTTTC
.,TRBV6-5,TRBJ2-7,TRBD1,CASRYRGRRSEQYF,TGTGCCAGCAGGTACAGGGGGCGACGGTCCGAGCAGTACTTC
.,TRBV7-2,TRBJ2-7,TRBD2,CASSLDSGGAREQYF,TGTGCCAGCAGCTTAGATAGCGGGGGGGCGCGGGAGCAGTACTTC
.,TRBV5-1,TRBJ2-5,.,CASSPGIQETQYF,TGCGCCAGCAGTCCCGGGATTCAAGAGACCCAGTACTTC
.,TRBV30,TRBJ2-4,.,CAWSGAVGNIQYF,TGTGCCTGGAGTGGGGCCGTGGGGAACATTCAGTACTTC
.,TRBV18,TRBJ2-1,.,CASSPSSQSSYNEQFF,TGTGCCAGCTCACCGTCGTCCCAAAGCTCCTACAATGAGCAGTTCTTC
.,TRBV30,TRBJ1-2,.,CAWSVPPYYGYTF,TGTGCCTGGAGTGTACCGCCCTACTATGGCTACACCTTC
.,TRBV18,TRBJ1-1,.,CASSPFGVTEAFF,TGTGCCAGCTCACCGTTTGGGGTCACTGAAGCTTTCTTT
.,TRBV7-9,TRBJ2-7,TRBD2,CASSLGAGLAQNEQYF,TGTGCCAGCAGCTTAGGGGCGGGACTAGCGCAGAACGAGCAGTACTTC
.,TRBV30,TRBJ2-3,.,CAWTPGTDTQYF,TGTGCCTGGACCCCAGGGACAGATACGCAGTATTTT